These 9 T cell receptor beta chains came from one sample sequenced in a study of blood T cell repertoires in COVID-19. TCRdb's table, derived via immunoSEQ multiplex PCR, lists solely in-frame clones and lacks some. The sample shows roughly 220,000 clones, just over 85% of them seen only once. Material for sequencing was peripheral blood. These receptors all come from an elderly man with acute or convalescent COVID-19.

The genes are TRBV28 and TRBJ2-7, with 10 bases matching TRBD2. This CDR3 is 15 amino acids long. V was pared by 6 bases and J by 5 bases, with 10 bases of the junction left unmatched. Germline V CDR1 and CDR2: MDHEN, SYDVKM. In DNA, the CDR3 is TGTGCCAGCAGATCCCCTAGCGGGAGTAACGACGAGCAGTACTTC. Protein: CASRSPSGSNDEQYF.

This chain joins TRBV28 and TRBJ1-1; no reliable D call. Germline CDR1 MDHEN, CDR2 SYDVKM. The CDR3 spans 13 residues. V dropped 5 bases and J dropped 0 bases, with 7 bases sitting between them. The CDR3 DNA reads as TGTGCCAGCAGTCGAGGGATGAACACTGAAGCTTTCTTT. Translating gives CASSRGMNTEAFF.

The gene calls are TRBV5-4 and TRBJ2-5, with TRBD1 identical over 7 bases. The junction had 8 bases not matched to a gene; V was cut back by 5 bases and J by 1 base. The CDR3 length is 15 residues. Germline values: CDR1 SGHNT, CDR2 YYREEE (reference sequence). The CDR3 region has the DNA TGTGCCAGCAGAAGGGACAGTGCCTCCCAAGAGACCCAGTACTTC. Protein product: CASRRDSASQETQYF.

The chain is built from TRBV5-1 and TRBJ2-3; the D gene is possibly TRBD2 (5 bases). V was shortened by 1 base and J by 3 bases, with 15 bases between the two germline ends. This CDR3 contains 16 residues. Per the germline V gene, CDR1 is SGHRS and CDR2 is YFSETQ. The CDR3 spells CASSLSPWGATDTQYF. Written as DNA, the CDR3 is TGCGCCAGCAGCTTGTCTCCTTGGGGAGCGACAGATACGCAGTATTTT.

This chain connects TRBV7-2 to TRBJ1-2, with D possibly being TRBD1 (6 bases). CDR3 length: 13 amino acids. Germline V CDR1 and CDR2: SGHTA, FQGNSA. Trimming removed 4 bases at V and 1 base at J, with 7 bases between. The CDR3 is CASSWTVNYGYTF. CDR3 coding DNA: TGTGCCAGCAGCTGGACAGTTAACTATGGCTACACCTTC.

V and J are TRBV11-2 and TRBJ2-1; 12 bases fit TRBD1. CDR1 SGHAT and CDR2 FQNNGV come from the germline V gene. V lost 10 bases and J lost 10; bases outside the gene matches: 8. CDR3 length: 13 residues. The CDR3 sequence is CATQGQGALEQFF. The CDR3 DNA reads as TGTGCCACCCAGGGACAGGGGGCTTTAGAGCAGTTCTTC.

The J gene is TRBJ2-5, the V gene TRBV28; no clear D. Germline V CDR1 and CDR2: MDHEN, SYDVKM. The V end was cut by 6 bases, the J end by 1 base, with 18 bases between. This CDR3 comprises 16 residues. CDR3 nucleotide sequence: TGTGCCAGCAGCCCATGGTCCCCCCTCGGCCAAGAGACCCAGTACTTC. This sequence encodes CASSPWSPLGQETQYF.

With regard to this clone: The sample carries other DNA sequences with the same CDR3. V usage is TRBV19 and J usage is TRBJ1-2, with 10 positions matching TRBD1. V lost 6 bases and J lost 2; bases outside the gene matches: 3. Germline CDR1 is LNHDA and CDR2 is SQIVND (reference sequence). There are 14 residues in the CDR3. This CDR3 is CASRPGQGNYGYTF. The CDR3 DNA is TGTGCCAGTAGGCCGGGACAGGGGAACTATGGCTACACCTTC.

V is TRBV6-1 and J is TRBJ2-7; 10 nucleotides line up with TRBD2. Germline assignment: CDR1 MNHNS and CDR2 SASEGT. J lost 7 bases, V lost 3 bases, and 15 bases had no gene match. This CDR3 is 17 amino acids long. Here the CDR3 reads CASSEVNLAGVKGEQYF. CDR3 coding DNA: TGTGCCAGCAGTGAGGTCAATCTAGCGGGAGTGAAGGGGGAGCAGTACTTC.